The present entry profiles one T cell receptor beta chain with its context. These data come from a study of T cells after posttransplantation cyclophosphamide. The method was immunoSEQ multiplex PCR; TCRdb's version includes in-frame clones alone and lacks a portion of them. The data contain about 8,000 clones, approximately 92% of them seen just once; the ten biggest clones take up under 5%. Unmatched junction bases numbered 8, after V lost 10 bases and J lost 0 bases. Per the germline V gene, CDR1 is SEHNR and CDR2 is FQNEAQ (reference sequence). CDR3 length equals 14 residues. Sequenced input: CD4+ T cells sorted from blood. This TCR was sampled from a woman between 50 and 59 years old in good health and a related stem cell transplant donor. The chain links TRBV7-9 to TRBJ1-1; 7 bases are a match to TRBD1. The CDR3 loop reads CATRTGPMNTEAFF. CDR3 sequence (DNA): TGTGCCACCCGGACAGGACCTATGAACACTGAAGCTTTCTTT.